Sequencing of this T cell receptor beta chain was carried out in a study of spatial heterogeneity in lung cancer (dated by TCRdb to the late 2010s). The intended sense of this specimen's time point label: sample taken at primary tumor resection. TCR sequencing used whole RNA extracted from tumor and nontumor lung tissue, or from cryopreserved PBMC samples, without cell sorting. Library preparation employed 5' RACE. These reads were obtained on a NextSeq 500. In-frame beta chains were kept once TCRdb had trimmed the public reads at Q25 with fastp and called clones with MiXCR. Rows with a matching CDR3 protein are joined into one entry that keeps the most common DNA and genes. The sample records several thousand distinct CDR3 sequences, around 24% of which are singletons. About 25% of the sample goes to the ten largest clones. Sequences were derived from PBMCs, sampled at surgery. The source of these receptors is a female donor with early-stage non-small cell lung cancer.

Note on this clonotype: A library prepared for alpha chains yielded this beta chain as an off-target read; its size is of little meaning. This chain joins TRBV28 and TRBJ2-5; D might be TRBD1 or TRBD2, each matching 5 bases. CDR3 length: 15 residues. Germline-derived CDR1 and CDR2 are MDHEN and SYDVKM. Trimming cost V 6 bases and J 2 bases, with 16 bases left between them. The CDR3 is CASSNGATGQETQYF. The CDR3 region has the DNA TGTGCCAGCAGCAACGGGGCTACCGGACAAGAGACCCAGTACTTC.